This is a list of T cell receptor beta chains from one sample in a study of OX40 agonist ivuxolimab in advanced cancers. TCRdb keeps only in-frame clones here, not all; method: immunoSEQ multiplex PCR. The sample carries 55,000 to 90,000 clones, around nine tenths recorded once. The sequencing here drew on CD4+ or CD8+ T cells sorted from blood, taken in a trial of the OX40 agonist ivuxolimab. All receptors come from an adult with an advanced solid tumor such as melanoma, head and neck, liver or kidney cancer. The CDR3 runs from the conserved cysteine through the conserved F or W. A D gene is named only where the DNA matches it firmly. Some rows have no size entry. The others give once, few or many, or a class for an expanded clone.

>-|TRBV5-6|TRBJ2-7|TRBD1
CASSFRTGVNEQYF
TGTGCCAGCAGCTTCAGGACAGGGGTTAACGAGCAGTACTTC
>-|TRBV18|TRBJ1-1|-
CASSPQETMNTEAFF
TGTGCCAGCTCACCACAGGAAACCATGAACACTGAAGCTTTCTTT
>once|TRBV2|TRBJ1-2|-
CASSERTFYGYTF
TGTGCCAGCAGTGAACGGACGTTCTATGGCTACACCTTC
>-|TRBV9|TRBJ2-7|-
CASSEGPGTPYEQYF
TGTGCCAGCAGCGAGGGCCCTGGGACACCCTACGAGCAGTACTTC
>-|TRBV5-4|TRBJ2-5|TRBD2
CASSSLAGQETQYF
TGTGCCAGCAGCTCTTTAGCGGGTCAAGAGACCCAGTACTTC
>-|TRBV6-5|TRBJ2-7|-
CASSYSRLVPEQYF
TGTGCCAGCAGTTACTCACGGCTAGTACCCGAGCAGTACTTC
>-|TRBV7-2|TRBJ2-7|TRBD1
CASSSGVGTGKSEQYF
TGTGCCAGCAGCTCAGGGGTGGGGACAGGGAAGTCCGAGCAGTACTTC
>-|TRBV5-1|TRBJ1-3|-
CASSLDSSGNTIYF
TGCGCCAGCAGCTTGGACAGCTCTGGAAACACCATATATTTT
>-|TRBV19|TRBJ1-1|-
CASSIGGGWTEAFF
TGTGCCAGTAGTATCGGAGGAGGGTGGACTGAAGCTTTCTTT
>-|TRBV7-3|TRBJ2-7|TRBD1
CASSLDRGYSYEQYF
TGTGCCAGCAGCTTGGACAGGGGTTACTCCTACGAGCAGTACTTC
>-|TRBV7-9|TRBJ2-5|TRBD2
CASSLDLRGGLETQYF
TGTGCCAGCAGCTTAGATCTGCGGGGGGGATTAGAGACCCAGTACTTC
>-|TRBV27|TRBJ2-7|-
CASYRFSPYEQYF
TGTGCCAGTTACAGGTTTTCCCCCTACGAGCAGTACTTC
>-|TRBV4-3|TRBJ2-1|-
CASSQGLNFRDEQFF
TGCGCCAGCAGCCAAGGACTGAACTTTAGGGATGAGCAGTTCTTC
>-|TRBV7-2|TRBJ2-7|-
CASSSGSFGEQYF
TGTGCCAGCAGCTCCGGGAGCTTCGGGGAGCAGTACTTC
>-|TRBV12-5|TRBJ1-5|-
CASGLNQPQHF
TGTGCTAGTGGACTTAATCAGCCCCAGCATTTT
>-|TRBV7-9|TRBJ1-4|TRBD1
CASSLSGTDEKLFF
TGTGCCAGCAGCTTATCCGGGACAGATGAAAAACTGTTTTTT
>-|TRBV11-3|TRBJ2-7|-
CASSLAYSGLGSYEQYF
TGTGCCAGCAGCTTGGCCTACTCCGGGCTAGGCTCCTACGAGCAGTACTTC
>once|TRBV5-1|TRBJ2-1|-
CASSTGDEQFF
TGCGCCAGCAGCACCGGGGATGAGCAGTTCTTC
>once|TRBV19|TRBJ1-6|-
CASSPGGDGGSPLHF
TGTGCCAGTAGTCCCGGTGGGGACGGGGGTTCACCCCTCCACTTT
>-|TRBV6-6|TRBJ2-3|TRBD2
CASRGLTSGSTDTQYF
TGTGCCAGCAGGGGACTGACTAGCGGAAGCACAGATACGCAGTATTTT
>-|TRBV6-1|TRBJ2-1|-
CASSTASSYNEQFF
TGTGCCAGCAGCACAGCGTCCTCCTACAATGAGCAGTTCTTC
>-|TRBV5-1|TRBJ2-1|-
CASSLEQYNEQFF
TGCGCCAGCAGCTTGGAGCAGTACAATGAGCAGTTCTTC
>-|TRBV28|TRBJ1-2|TRBD1
CASSTGTGVIGYTF
TGTGCCAGCAGTACAGGGACAGGGGTTATTGGCTACACCTTC
>-|TRBV4-2|TRBJ1-2|TRBD1
CASSSALTGNYGYTF
TGTGCCAGCAGCTCGGCCCTGACAGGGAACTATGGCTACACCTTC
>-|TRBV18|TRBJ1-1|-
CASSPPFGGSGFDTEAFF
TGTGCCAGCTCACCACCTTTTGGGGGATCGGGGTTCGACACTGAAGCTTTCTTT
>once|TRBV27|TRBJ2-3|-
CASRKEGDTQYF
TGTGCCAGCAGGAAGGAAGGCGATACGCAGTATTTT
>-|TRBV4-3|TRBJ2-7|TRBD2
CASSQRMGGAYEQYF
TGCGCCAGCAGCCAACGAATGGGAGGGGCCTACGAGCAGTACTTC
>-|TRBV6-1|TRBJ1-3|-
CASSDWSSSGNTIYF
TGTGCCAGCAGTGATTGGTCGAGCTCTGGAAACACCATATATTTT
>-|TRBV9|TRBJ1-6|TRBD1
CASSDRRDRLGSPLHF
TGTGCCAGCAGCGATCGCCGGGACAGATTGGGTTCACCCCTCCACTTT
>-|TRBV5-1|TRBJ2-5|-
CASSVQQGPQETQYF
TGCGCCAGCAGCGTTCAACAGGGCCCCCAAGAGACCCAGTACTTC
>-|TRBV30|TRBJ1-5|TRBD1
CAWSVTGEQPQHF
TGTGCCTGGAGTGTAACAGGGGAACAGCCCCAGCATTTT
>-|TRBV5-1|TRBJ1-2|-
CASSVGRINYGYTF
TGCGCCAGCAGCGTAGGACGGATTAACTATGGCTACACCTTC
>-|TRBV6-5|TRBJ1-4|-
CASSRTWMSAEKLFF
TGTGCCAGCAGTCGGACGTGGATGAGTGCGGAAAAACTGTTTTTT
>once|TRBV27|TRBJ2-7|-
CASSGNGGLSYEQYF
TGTGCCAGCAGCGGAAACGGGGGTTTGAGCTACGAGCAGTACTTC
>-|TRBV7-2|TRBJ1-1|TRBD1
CASSWDRVSEAFF
TGTGCCAGCAGCTGGGACAGGGTCTCTGAAGCTTTCTTT
>-|TRBV11-1|TRBJ2-5|-
CASRRRLYQETQYF
TGTGCCAGCAGGCGAAGACTGTACCAAGAGACCCAGTACTTC
>-|TRBV29-1|TRBJ1-3|-
CSVETGSSGNTIYF
TGCAGCGTTGAGACGGGGAGCTCTGGAAACACCATATATTTT
>-|TRBV4-3|TRBJ2-1|-
CASSPHGAPPGNEQFF
TGCGCCAGCAGCCCCCATGGGGCCCCCCCTGGAAATGAGCAGTTCTTC
>-|TRBV6-5|TRBJ2-1|TRBD2
CASSYSGTSSYNEQFF
TGTGCCAGCAGTTACTCCGGGACTAGCTCCTACAATGAGCAGTTCTTC
>-|TRBV15|TRBJ1-4|-
CATSREFGTEKLFF
TGTGCCACCAGCAGAGAGTTCGGGACAGAAAAACTGTTTTTT
>-|TRBV9|TRBJ2-7|TRBD2
CASSVGGASGSYEQYF
TGTGCCAGCAGCGTAGGAGGAGCTAGCGGGAGCTACGAGCAGTACTTC
>-|TRBV15|TRBJ2-2|-
CATSRDPQFATGRLFF
TGTGCCACCAGCAGAGATCCACAGTTTGCGACAGGAAGGCTGTTTTTT
>once|TRBV6-6|TRBJ1-2|TRBD1
CASSYGGTGDYGYTF
TGTGCCAGCAGTTACGGAGGGACAGGGGATTATGGCTACACCTTC
>-|TRBV2|TRBJ2-7|-
CASSVQGPSYEQYF
TGTGCCAGCAGTGTGCAGGGTCCCTCCTACGAGCAGTACTTC
>-|TRBV7-2|TRBJ2-7|-
CASSSPPYEQYF
TGTGCCAGCAGCTCGCCCCCCTACGAGCAGTACTTC
>-|TRBV9|TRBJ2-3|TRBD2
CASRPAGATDTQYF
TGTGCCAGCAGGCCAGCGGGGGCTACAGATACGCAGTATTTT
>-|TRBV18|TRBJ2-7|-
CASSPRQDPYEQYF
TGTGCCAGCTCACCACGACAGGATCCCTACGAGCAGTACTTC
>-|TRBV18|TRBJ2-2|TRBD1
CASSRTGANTGELFF
TGTGCCAGCTCCCGGACAGGGGCGAACACCGGGGAGCTGTTTTTT
>-|TRBV28|TRBJ2-7|-
CASSSPLAAANSYEQYF
TGTGCCAGCAGTTCCCCCTTGGCGGCGGCTAACTCCTACGAGCAGTACTTC
>-|TRBV6-1|TRBJ1-2|TRBD1
CASRQGAVGYTF
TGTGCCAGCAGGCAGGGGGCTGTTGGCTACACCTTC
>-|TRBV7-3|TRBJ2-3|TRBD1
CASSDHEGARTDTQYF
TGTGCCAGCAGCGACCATGAGGGGGCGCGTACAGATACGCAGTATTTT
>-|TRBV6-1|TRBJ2-5|TRBD2
CASSDLAGAATQYF
TGTGCCAGCAGTGATTTGGCGGGAGCGGCGACCCAGTACTTC
>-|TRBV7-2|TRBJ1-1|-
CASSLNDGPTTEAFF
TGTGCCAGCAGCTTAAATGACGGCCCCACCACTGAAGCTTTCTTT
>once|TRBV1|TRBJ2-3|-
CTSSQSGTEGDTQYF
TGCACCAGCAGCCAATCCGGGACAGAGGGGGATACGCAGTATTTT